The sequence of this T cell receptor beta chain was determined in a study of blood T cell repertoires in COVID-19. The method was immunoSEQ multiplex PCR; TCRdb's version includes in-frame clones alone and lacks a portion of them. The table lists some 460,000 clones, 87% of them singletons. CDR3 length: 15 residues. V shed 7 bases and J 4 bases; nucleotides not matched to a gene: 12. Germline CDR1 and CDR2: SNHLY and FYNNEI. The chain links TRBV2 to TRBJ2-5, with 7 bases aligning to TRBD1. The specimen sequenced was PBMCs or T cells enriched from blood (not recorded which). The receptor's source is a woman between 18 and 29 years old with acute COVID-19. This chain's CDR3 is CASKERDRKAETQYF. CDR3 DNA: TGTGCCAGCAAAGAAAGGGACAGAAAGGCAGAGACCCAGTACTTC.